The source of this T cell receptor (beta chain) is a study of vaccination effects on CD4 cells after COVID-19. Findings and caveats of the study: The vaccine-induced clones of healthy vaccinees included only 1 of 255 that cross-reacted with common cold coronaviruses.

Comments on this clone: Antigen specificity is unknown.

The CDR3 loop spans 16 amino acids. The germline V gene encodes CDR1 SGHRS and CDR2 YFSETQ. V was clipped by 5 bases and J by 3 bases; unmatched bases: 8. The assay was immunoSEQ multiplex PCR, and TCRdb's table has in-frame clones only and misses some. The table shows tens of thousands of clones, with 65% to 70% occurring only once. After less than twelve days in culture, the CD4+ T cells were isolated. Vaccinated participants had no history of SARS-CoV-2 infection and tested negative for nucleocapsid antibodies. The chain links TRBV5-1 to TRBJ2-6; 7 bases match TRBD1. Sequencing used CD4+ T cells from PBMCs cultured without peptide, obtained before COVID-19 vaccination. The receptor comes from a human donor who received a COVID-19 vaccine. CDR3 sequence: CASSYNRGDGANVLTF. The DNA for the CDR3 is TGCGCCAGCAGTTACAACAGGGGTGATGGGGCCAACGTCCTGACTTTC. The whole variable domain, remainder taken from reference TRBV5-1 and TRBJ2-6, is KAGVTQTPRYLIKTRGQQVTLSCSPISGHRSVSWYQQTPGQGLQFLFEYFSETQRNKGNFPGRFSGRQFSNSRSEMNVSTLELGDSALYLCASSYNRGDGANVLTFGAGSRLTVL.